The following is a T cell receptor beta chain sequence with its context. Its antigen is still unknown. Trimming took 6 bases from V and 4 from J; bases not matched to a gene: 10. Germline V lookup: CDR1 SGDLS, CDR2 YYNGEE. CDR3 size: 15 residues. Cycle 7 day 1, cycle 4 day 1, and baseline were the timepoints at which blood was sampled. The data stem from a study of OX40 agonist ivuxolimab in advanced cancers. Background on the study: Prior therapy, whether anti-PD-1, anti-PD-L1 or anti-CTLA-4, was allowed, and less than 45% had some.

Assay used: immunoSEQ multiplex PCR; TCRdb lists only in-frame clones, some missing. Here the sample spans about 36,000 clones, roughly three quarters being singletons. Study-wide findings and caveats: The average count of expanded clones was higher among CD8+ T cells than among CD4+. Doses of 0.1 to 3.0 mg/kg were accompanied by clonal expansion of CD4+ and CD8+ blood T cells by week 6.

This clonotype originated in an adult with an advanced solid tumor such as melanoma, head and neck, liver or kidney cancer. Sample: CD4+ or CD8+ T cells sorted from blood, taken in a trial of the OX40 agonist ivuxolimab. This chain uses TRBV9 with TRBJ2-3, with 8 bases fitting TRBD2. In DNA, the CDR3 is TGTGCCAGCACCATACAGGGACTAGTCCCAGATACGCAGTATTTT. It codes for CASTIQGLVPDTQYF.